This T cell receptor beta chain was recorded in a study of shared clonotypes between healthy human individuals. Study-wide background: Three plates each covered CD4 naive and memory; CD8 naive two, CD8 memory one.

Here immunoSEQ multiplex PCR was the method, and the copy in TCRdb shows in-frame clones only, minus some. The data show some 2,000,000 clones, about 94% seen once. Positive CCR7 selection of CD45RO-negative cells yielded the naive CD8 cells, and terminally differentiated effector memory CD45RA+ cells were excluded. The CDR3 runs to 15 residues. Germline-derived CDR1 and CDR2 are MGHRA and YSYEKL. Trimming stripped 4 bases from V and 7 bases from J, with 19 bases between. The origin of this receptor is a man aged 18-30 years in good health. V is TRBV4-1 and J is TRBJ1-2; D might be TRBD1 (5 bases). What was sequenced was naive CD8+ T cells sorted from blood. In DNA, the CDR3 is TGCGCCAGCAGCCCTGGTTGGGGGGGACTAGCTGGCTACACCTTC. Its translation is CASSPGWGGLAGYTF.